This record covers a single TCR beta chain. Its antigen is unknown. This CDR3 region has 13 residues. The V end lost 1 base, the J end lost 4 bases, and 7 bases lay between the germline ends. Germline-derived CDR1 and CDR2 are ENHRY and SYGVKD. Here immunoSEQ multiplex PCR was the method, and the copy in TCRdb shows in-frame clones only, minus some. The table records 100,000 or so clones, about 88% of them present only once. This sample stems from a study of T cell responses to AZD1222 COVID-19 vaccine. Study-wide points: Donors were mostly white British, more females; clonal diversity possibly underestimated.

Second doses that came at about 4 or about 12 weeks were put together. This chain links TRBV10-3 with TRBJ1-1; no definite D call. The sample in question was peripheral blood, obtained 28 days after the second AZD1222 dose. This TCR was recovered from an adult who received the AZD1222 COVID-19 vaccine. DNA for the CDR3: TGTGCCATCAGTGAGTGGAAGGGCACTGAAGCTTTCTTT. Translated: CAISEWKGTEAFF.